This TCR beta chain was captured by sequencing in a study of blood T cells in healthy people across ages. This CDR3 has 15 residues. The germline CDR1 and CDR2 sequences are MGHRA and YSYEKL. J was trimmed by 4 bases and V by 1 base; bases with no gene match: 5. For the second PCR, which ran for roughly 6 to 12 cycles, a sample-barcoded 5' primer and a J-beta primer mix were used. From the 5' RACE reads, TCRdb called clonotypes with MiXCR, one entry per CDR3 protein. This sample has roughly 1.4 million distinct CDR3 sequences, with roughly 60% found just once. Sequenced sample: blood. The sequence came from a man younger than 35 in good health. This chain links TRBV4-1 with TRBJ2-7, with TRBD2 matching 9 bases. The DNA for the CDR3 is TGCGCCAGCAGCCAAGCTATTAGCGGGAGTTACGAGCAGTACTTC. It translates to CASSQAISGSYEQYF.